These 17 T cell receptor beta chains were all obtained from the same sample, sequenced in a study of neoadjuvant anti-PD-1 for oral cavity cancer. Documented time point: after neoadjuvant nivolumab, at surgical resection. The method was immunoSEQ multiplex PCR; TCRdb's version includes in-frame clones alone and lacks a portion of them. The sample contains 9,500 to 15,000 clones, about 71% of which appear only once. Sequencing was performed on PBMCs, taken after nivolumab (anti-PD-1) treatment. The receptors shown here come from a person aged 35 to 85 with oral cavity squamous cell carcinoma.

The chain combines TRBV19 with TRBJ2-3; 13 positions match TRBD2. Germline V gene sequence: CDR1 LNHDA, CDR2 SQIVND (reference sequence). CDR3 length: 16 residues. Trimming cost V 5 bases and J 8 bases; bases outside gene matches: 10. CDR3 in DNA: TGTGCCAGTAGTCTCGGACTAGCGGGAGATGCTCGTACGCAGTATTTT. This encodes CASSLGLAGDARTQYF.

V usage is TRBV6-4 and J usage is TRBJ1-6; no clear D. Germline V CDR1 and CDR2: MRHNA, SNTAGT. Trimming shortened V by 1 base and J by 5 bases, and 3 bases separated the two germline ends. This CDR3 is built from 13 residues. The CDR3 sequence: CASSDLNNSPLHF. The CDR3 DNA is TGTGCCAGCAGTGACTTGAATAATTCACCCCTCCACTTT.

This clone was seen a few times. V is TRBV7-8 and J is TRBJ2-7; TRBD1 matches at 7 bases. Germline V CDR1 and CDR2: SGHVS, FQNEAQ. The J segment lost 2 bases and the V segment lost 5 bases, leaving 6 bases of the junction unmatched. The CDR3 consists of 14 residues. The CDR3 DNA follows: TGTGCCAGCAGCCCTGGGACAGCCACCTACGAGCAGTACTTC. As protein: CASSPGTATYEQYF.

The chain is built from TRBV14 and TRBJ2-4; no definite D call. Trimming removed 2 bases at V and 2 bases at J, with 7 bases between. Germline V lookup: CDR1 SGHDN, CDR2 FVKESK. This CDR3 region has 14 residues. The CDR3: CASSQTLSKNIQYF. The CDR3 DNA follows: TGTGCCAGCAGCCAAACTCTTTCCAAAAACATTCAGTACTTC.

This clone was found once. J is TRBJ2-1 and V is TRBV30, with D perhaps TRBD2 (6 bases). CDR1 GTSNPN and CDR2 SVGIG come from the germline V gene (reference sequence). With 8 bases removed from V and 5 bases from J, the gap between germline ends came to 13 bases. The CDR3 sequence is 12 residues long. CDR3 residues: CARGLLNNEQFF. In DNA form, the CDR3 reads TGTGCCAGGGGACTCCTCAACAATGAGCAGTTCTTC.

This sequence joins TRBV18 and TRBJ1-1; D gene ambiguous. Trimming removed 2 bases at V and 1 base at J, with 8 bases between. Germline V gene data show CDR1 as KGHSH and CDR2 as LQKENI. CDR3 size: 14 residues. CDR3 protein: CASSPVSANTEAFF. The CDR3 region has the DNA TGTGCCAGCTCACCAGTTAGCGCGAACACTGAAGCTTTCTTT.

The chain links TRBV6-6 to TRBJ1-5; tentatively, D is TRBD1 (5 bases). Deletions cut 2 bases from V and 6 bases from J, with 11 bases between. The CDR3 totals 14 residues. Germline lookup yields CDR1 MNHNY and CDR2 SVGAGI (reference sequence). The DNA of the CDR3 is TGTGCCAGCAGTTACGGGGCAGGGATTCAGCCCCAGCATTTT. Protein sequence: CASSYGAGIQPQHF.

The V call is TRBV5-1, the J call TRBJ2-7; the D gene is possibly TRBD1 (6 bases). Trimming removed 1 base from V and 1 base from J, with 12 bases in between. CDR3 length: 15 amino acids. The germline CDR1 and CDR2 sequences are SGHRS and YFSETQ. The CDR3 region is CASSLLGAVSYEQYF. As DNA, the CDR3 is TGCGCCAGCAGCTTGTTGGGGGCGGTGTCCTACGAGCAGTACTTC.

The rearrangement links TRBV19 to TRBJ1-1; D not certain. The CDR3 is made up of 15 amino acids. Deletions cut 2 bases from V and 5 bases from J, with 15 bases between. The germline V gene encodes CDR1 LNHDA and CDR2 SQIVND (reference sequence). CDR3 region: CASSIRAGGETEAFF. CDR3 nucleotide sequence: TGTGCCAGTAGTATAAGGGCGGGTGGGGAGACTGAAGCTTTCTTT.

The genes are TRBV6-6 and TRBJ1-2, with TRBD1 matching over 8 bases. Germline V lookup: CDR1 MNHNY, CDR2 SVGAGI (reference sequence). The ends lost 6 bases at V and 2 bases at J; junction bases unmatched: 8. This CDR3 has 15 residues. The CDR3 loop is CASSPGQGRNYGYTF. CDR3 bases: TGTGCCAGCAGCCCCGGACAGGGTCGAAACTATGGCTACACCTTC.

J is TRBJ1-6 and V is TRBV5-5; D gene ambiguous. Per germline, CDR1 SGHKS and CDR2 YYEKEE (reference sequence). CDR3 length: 15 residues. Trimming left V 5 bases short and J 1 base short, with 10 bases between. The CDR3 DNA reads TGTGCCAGCAGTCTAGACGGATCCTATAATTCACCCCTCCACTTT. This codes for CASSLDGSYNSPLHF.

The J gene is TRBJ1-2, the V gene TRBV7-9; D is unclear. V lost 4 bases and J 1 base, leaving 10 bases between the germline ends. Germline V gene lookup returns CDR1 SEHNR and CDR2 FQNEAQ (reference sequence). The CDR3 runs 14 residues. The CDR3 spells CASSSSAHNYGYTF. The CDR3 DNA reads as TGTGCCAGCAGCTCCTCTGCTCATAACTATGGCTACACCTTC.

The count of this clone is one. The chain recombines TRBV6-1 with TRBJ1-1; D gene ambiguous. There are 12 residues in the CDR3. From germline, CDR1 is MNHNS and CDR2 SASEGT. V lost 6 bases and J lost 7, with 12 bases in between. In DNA form, the CDR3 reads TGTGCCAGCAGAGACCTCCTGGGTGAAGCTTTCTTT. It codes for CASRDLLGEAFF.

V and J are TRBV29-1 and TRBJ1-1; TRBD1 aligns across 7 bases. Germline CDR1 reads SQVTM; CDR2 reads ANQGSEA. V shed 7 bases, J shed 4 bases, and the junction held 12 bases outside the gene matches. The CDR3 runs 14 residues. In nucleotides, the CDR3 is TGCAGCGCCACAACAGGGGATTTCGGCACTGAAGCTTTCTTT. Protein product: CSATTGDFGTEAFF.

The rearrangement links TRBV7-3 to TRBJ2-1; D remains unclear. Trimming cost V 2 bases and J 0 bases, with 11 bases left between them. CDR3 length equals 16 residues. Per germline, CDR1 SGHTA and CDR2 FQGTGA. The CDR3 coding sequence is TGTGCCAGCAGCTTAGAAGCCAGAAGCTCCTACAATGAGCAGTTCTTC. It codes for CASSLEARSSYNEQFF.

The chain has TRBV9 and TRBJ2-1; 7 nucleotides line up with TRBD2. The germline V gene has CDR1 SGDLS and CDR2 YYNGEE. The CDR3 extends over 16 amino acids. J gave up 6 bases and V 0 bases, and 9 bases lay outside the gene matches. CDR3 sequence: CASSVAGRGKINEQFF. The CDR3 region has the DNA TGTGCCAGCAGCGTAGCAGGGCGGGGGAAGATCAATGAGCAGTTCTTC. Together with reference TRBV9 and TRBJ2-1, the CDR3 gives the full variable domain: DSGVTQTPKHLITATGQRVTLRCSPRSGDLSVYWYQQSLDQGLQFLIQYYNGEERAKGNILERFSAQQFPDLHSELNLSSLELGDSALYFCASSVAGRGKINEQFFGPGTRLTVL.

This chain links TRBV6-1 with TRBJ2-3; TRBD2 might be the D (6 bases). Germline V gives CDR1 MNHNS, CDR2 SASEGT. Trimming cost V 6 bases and J 4 bases, with 14 bases left between them. The CDR3 runs 14 residues. CDR3 loop: CASSTGTLPDTQYF. CDR3 bases: TGTGCCAGCAGCACCGGGACTCTCCCAGATACGCAGTATTTT.